Reported below is one T cell receptor (beta chain). Its antigen remains unknown. Produced via immunoSEQ multiplex PCR; TCRdb's table is partial and in-frame only. The data contain 150,000 to 180,000 clones, roughly nine tenths of them singletons. The data originate from a study of T cell responses to AZD1222 COVID-19 vaccine. In the study overall: Second doses that came at about 4 or about 12 weeks were put together. Study-wide results and limits: Repertoires were obtained only post-peak T cell response.

Germline CDR1 MGHRA, CDR2 YSYEKL. The CDR3 extends over 13 amino acids. Trimming shortened V by 2 bases and J by 7 bases, and 12 bases separated the two germline ends. The sequencing here drew on peripheral blood, taken on day 0 of AZD1222 vaccination. This receptor was identified in an adult in good health. V is TRBV4-1 and J is TRBJ2-7; TRBD1 is a possible D gene (5 bases). The CDR3 here is CASSQQGFPEQYF. In DNA, the CDR3 is TGCGCCAGCAGCCAACAGGGTTTTCCTGAGCAGTACTTC.